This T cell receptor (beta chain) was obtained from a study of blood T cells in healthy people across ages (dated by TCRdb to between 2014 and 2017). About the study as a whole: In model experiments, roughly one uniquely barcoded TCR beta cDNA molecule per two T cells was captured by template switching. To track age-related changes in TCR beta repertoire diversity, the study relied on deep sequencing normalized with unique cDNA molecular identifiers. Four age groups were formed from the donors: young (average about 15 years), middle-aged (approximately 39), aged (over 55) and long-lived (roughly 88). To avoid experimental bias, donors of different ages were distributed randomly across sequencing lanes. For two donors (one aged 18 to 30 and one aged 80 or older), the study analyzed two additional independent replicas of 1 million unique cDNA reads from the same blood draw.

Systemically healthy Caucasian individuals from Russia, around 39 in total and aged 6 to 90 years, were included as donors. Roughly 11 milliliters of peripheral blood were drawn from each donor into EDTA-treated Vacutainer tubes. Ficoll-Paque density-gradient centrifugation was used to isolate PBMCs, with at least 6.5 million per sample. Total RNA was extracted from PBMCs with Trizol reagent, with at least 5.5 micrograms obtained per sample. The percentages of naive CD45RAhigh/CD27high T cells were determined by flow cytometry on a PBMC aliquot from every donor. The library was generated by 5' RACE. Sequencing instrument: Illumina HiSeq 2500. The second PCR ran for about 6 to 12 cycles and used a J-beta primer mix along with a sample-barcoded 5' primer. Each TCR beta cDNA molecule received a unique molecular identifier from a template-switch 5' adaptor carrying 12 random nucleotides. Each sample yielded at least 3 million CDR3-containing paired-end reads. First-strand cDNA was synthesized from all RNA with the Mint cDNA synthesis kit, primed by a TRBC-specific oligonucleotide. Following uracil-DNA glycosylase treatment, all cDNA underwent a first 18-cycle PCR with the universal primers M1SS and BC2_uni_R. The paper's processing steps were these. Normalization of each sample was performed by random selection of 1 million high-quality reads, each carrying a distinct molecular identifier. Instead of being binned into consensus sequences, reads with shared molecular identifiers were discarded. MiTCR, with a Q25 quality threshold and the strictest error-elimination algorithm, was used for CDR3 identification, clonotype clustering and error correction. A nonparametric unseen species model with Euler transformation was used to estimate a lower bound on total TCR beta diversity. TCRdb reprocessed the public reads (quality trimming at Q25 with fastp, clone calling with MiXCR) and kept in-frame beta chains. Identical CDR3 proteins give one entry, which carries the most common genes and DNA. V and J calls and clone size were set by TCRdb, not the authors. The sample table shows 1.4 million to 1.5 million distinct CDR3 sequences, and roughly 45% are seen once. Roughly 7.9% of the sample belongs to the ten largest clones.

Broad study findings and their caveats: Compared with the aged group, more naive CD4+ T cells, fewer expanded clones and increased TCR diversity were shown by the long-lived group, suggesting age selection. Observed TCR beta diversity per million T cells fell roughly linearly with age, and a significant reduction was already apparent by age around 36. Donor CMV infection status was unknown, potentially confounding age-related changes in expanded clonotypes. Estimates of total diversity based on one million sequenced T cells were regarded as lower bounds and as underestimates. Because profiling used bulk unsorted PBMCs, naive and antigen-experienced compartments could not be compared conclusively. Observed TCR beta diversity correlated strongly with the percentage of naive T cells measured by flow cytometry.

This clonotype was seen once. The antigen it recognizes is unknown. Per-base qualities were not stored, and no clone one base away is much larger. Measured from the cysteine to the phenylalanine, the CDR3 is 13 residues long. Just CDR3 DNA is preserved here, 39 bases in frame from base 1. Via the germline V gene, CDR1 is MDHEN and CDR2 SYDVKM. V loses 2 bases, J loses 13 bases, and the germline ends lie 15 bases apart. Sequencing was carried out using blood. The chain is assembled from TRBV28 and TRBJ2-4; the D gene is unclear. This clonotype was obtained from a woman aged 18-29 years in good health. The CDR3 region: CASSLGWADEQYF. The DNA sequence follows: TGTGCCAGCAGTTTAGGCTGGGCTGATGAGCAGTACTTC. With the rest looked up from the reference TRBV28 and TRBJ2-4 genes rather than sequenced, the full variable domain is DVKVTQSSRYLVKRTGEKVFLECVQDMDHENMFWYRQDPGLGLRLIYFSYDVKMKEKGDIPEGYSVSREKKERFSLILESASTNQTSMYLCASSLGWADEQYFGAGTRLSVL.